The 15 T cell receptor beta chains reported below all come from one sample, sequenced in a study of memory CD4+ T cells and cytomegalovirus serostatus. Single viable CD3+CD4+CD8-CD45RO+ cells were sorted as the memory CD4+ T cells. Profiled with immunoSEQ multiplex PCR; TCRdb holds only in-frame clones, not every one. The sample holds about 52,000 clones; 80% to 90% are singletons and the top ten take roughly 2%. Sequenced material: memory CD4+ T cells from blood. These receptors were taken from an adult in good health and CMV-seropositive.

The rearrangement links TRBV5-1 to TRBJ2-5, with 11 positions matching TRBD2. Trimming at V came to 9 bases and at J to 4 bases, leaving 11 bases not matched to a gene. The CDR3 consists of 15 residues. Germline loops: CDR1 SGHRS, CDR2 YFSETQ. The CDR3 coding sequence is TGCGCCACCAAAACACTAGCGGGAGTCTCAGAGACCCAGTACTTC. It encodes CATKTLAGVSETQYF.

V is TRBV19 and J is TRBJ1-5, with unresolved D. V shed 5 bases and J shed 0 bases, with 2 bases lying between them. Germline assignment: CDR1 LNHDA and CDR2 SQIVND (reference sequence). The CDR3 loop spans 12 amino acids. CDR3 DNA: TGTGCCAGTAGTCTTAGCAATCAGCCCCAGCATTTT. As protein: CASSLSNQPQHF. Using reference TRBV19 and TRBJ1-5 for the parts outside the CDR3, the full variable domain is DGGITQSPKYLFRKEGQNVTLSCEQNLNHDAMYWYRQDPGQGLRLIYYSQIVNDFQKGDIAEGYSVSREKKESFPLTVTSAQKNPTAFYLCASSLSNQPQHFGDGTRLSIL.

The rearrangement links TRBV28 to TRBJ1-5; TRBD1 matches at 7 bases. The germline V gene encodes CDR1 MDHEN and CDR2 SYDVKM. The CDR3 runs to 14 residues. Trimming cost V 3 bases and J 6 bases; bases outside gene matches: 5. In DNA form, the CDR3 reads TGTGCCAGCAGTTTGGCAGGGGGGAGTCAGCCCCAGCATTTT. This translates into CASSLAGGSQPQHF. Looking up the rest from reference TRBV28 and TRBJ1-5 gives the full variable domain: DVKVTQSSRYLVKRTGEKVFLECVQDMDHENMFWYRQDPGLGLRLIYFSYDVKMKEKGDIPEGYSVSREKKERFSLILESASTNQTSMYLCASSLAGGSQPQHFGDGTRLSIL.

This rearrangement joins TRBV5-4 to TRBJ2-1; 9 positions match TRBD1. The junction had 7 bases not matched to a gene; V was cut back by 5 bases and J by 4 bases. The CDR3 has 15 amino acids. The germline V gene encodes CDR1 SGHNT and CDR2 YYREEE (reference sequence). In DNA, the CDR3 is TGTGCCAGCAGATATTCACAGGGGGCTTACAATGAGCAGTTCTTC. As protein: CASRYSQGAYNEQFF.

The J gene is TRBJ1-1, the V gene TRBV7-9; D unclear. V was shortened by 5 bases and J by 3 bases, with 10 bases between the two germline ends. CDR3 length: 13 residues. Germline V lookup: CDR1 SEHNR, CDR2 FQNEAQ (reference sequence). The CDR3 region is CASSRAWDTEAFF. DNA of the CDR3: TGTGCCAGCAGCCGTGCGTGGGACACTGAAGCTTTCTTT.

This chain uses TRBV11-2 with TRBJ1-3; a possible D gene is TRBD1 (6 bases). This CDR3 spans 17 amino acids. CDR1 and CDR2 (germline): SGHAT, FQNNGV. Trimming stripped 5 bases from V and 0 bases from J, with 17 bases between. CDR3 amino acids: CASSRTPTGYSGNTIYF. The CDR3 nucleotides are TGTGCCAGCAGCCGGACCCCAACAGGGTACTCTGGAAACACCATATATTTT.

The chain carries TRBV7-2 and TRBJ2-6; D is unclear. Germline V gene sequence: CDR1 SGHTA, CDR2 FQGNSA. V gave up 4 bases and J gave up 2 bases, with 12 bases separating them. This CDR3 region has 16 residues. This CDR3 reads CASSWQPPTGANVLTF. The CDR3 coding sequence is TGTGCCAGCAGCTGGCAGCCCCCCACTGGGGCCAACGTCCTGACTTTC. Full variable domain (outside the CDR3, taken from reference TRBV7-2 and TRBJ2-6): GAGVSQSPSNKVTEKGKDVELRCDPISGHTALYWYRQSLGQGLEFLIYFQGNSAPDKSGLPSDRFSAERTGGSVSTLTIQRTQQEDSAVYLCASSWQPPTGANVLTFGAGSRLTVL.

The chain recombines TRBV30 with TRBJ2-2; possibly TRBD2 for D (5 bases). Germline CDR1 is GTSNPN and CDR2 is SVGIG (reference sequence). V was cut by 3 bases and J by 6 bases, with 14 bases left in between. The CDR3 covers 14 residues. The CDR3 loop reads CAWRVAGGPGELFF. The CDR3 region has the DNA TGTGCCTGGAGAGTCGCGGGCGGACCCGGGGAGCTGTTTTTT.

The chain joins TRBV4-2 to TRBJ1-5, with TRBD1 as a possible D gene (5 bases). V was clipped by 0 bases and J by 7 bases, with 16 bases between them. Germline V gene sequence: CDR1 LGHNA, CDR2 YNFKEQ. The CDR3 is 16 residues long. In DNA form, the CDR3 reads TGTGCCAGCAGCCAAGATCGACAAGGGAAGGGGCAGCCCCAGCATTTT. This encodes CASSQDRQGKGQPQHF.

The V gene is TRBV7-3, the J gene TRBJ2-1; TRBD1 might be the D (7 bases). The V end was cut by 5 bases, the J end by 2 bases, with 13 bases between. The CDR3 is 15 residues long. CDR1 and CDR2 (germline): SGHTA, FQGTGA. CDR3 amino acids: CASSQDREAYNEQFF. DNA for the CDR3: TGTGCCAGCAGCCAAGACAGGGAGGCCTACAATGAGCAGTTCTTC.

The chain carries TRBV29-1 and TRBJ2-1; D is tentatively TRBD1 or TRBD2 (5 bases each). The CDR3 spans 13 residues. V gave up 7 bases and J gave up 6 bases, with 16 bases separating them. Germline assignment: CDR1 SQVTM and CDR2 ANQGSEA. This chain's CDR3 is CSETGTGGNEQFF. Here the CDR3 DNA reads TGCAGCGAAACCGGGACCGGCGGCAATGAGCAGTTCTTC.

The chain couples TRBV7-7 to TRBJ2-2; possibly TRBD1 or TRBD2 for D (5 bases each). This CDR3 spans 15 amino acids. With 6 bases removed from V and 4 bases from J, the gap between germline ends came to 15 bases. Germline CDR1 reads SSHAT; CDR2 reads FNYEAQ (reference sequence). The CDR3 here is CASSSDGATTGELFF. The CDR3 DNA reads TGTGCCAGCAGTTCTGACGGGGCGACCACCGGGGAGCTGTTTTTT.

This chain connects TRBV6-6 to TRBJ1-1; perhaps TRBD1 as D (6 bases). Germline CDR1 is MNHNY and CDR2 is SVGAGI (reference sequence). This CDR3 has 13 amino acids. The V end was cut by 11 bases, the J end by 3 bases, with 16 bases between. In DNA, the CDR3 is TGTGCCGCAAAGGCTACAGGGTACACTGAAGCTTTCTTT. This codes for CAAKATGYTEAFF.

With respect to this clone: The junction does not match germline at one end; this may be a read error. J is TRBJ2-2 and V is TRBV7-7; the match to TRBD2 covers 12 bases. The CDR3 runs to 16 residues. The germline gives CDR1 SSHAT, CDR2 FNYEAQ (reference sequence). CDR3: CASSEGTSGRAGELFF. CDR3 DNA sequence: TGTGCTAGCAGCGAGGGGACTAGCGGGCGAGCCGGGGAGCTGTTTTTT.

The chain employs TRBV15 and TRBJ2-3; 9 nucleotides match TRBD2. Per germline, CDR1 LNHNV and CDR2 YYDKDF (reference sequence). The CDR3 length is 15 residues. V was clipped by 9 bases and J by 2 bases; unmatched bases: 9. For the CDR3, the DNA is TGTGCCACTTCCGGGACTAGCCATTTCACAGATACGCAGTATTTT. Protein product: CATSGTSHFTDTQYF. The full variable domain, in which reference TRBV15 and TRBJ2-3 provide the parts outside the CDR3, is DAMVIQNPRYQVTQFGKPVTLSCSQTLNHNVMYWYQQKSSQAPKLLFHYYDKDFNNEADTPDNFQSRRPNTSFCFLDIRSPGLGDTAMYLCATSGTSHFTDTQYFGPGTRLTVL.